Each of the 17 T cell receptor beta chains below was sequenced from the same sample in a study of response to subunit inactivated influenza vaccine. MiXCR was run by TCRdb on the RT-PCR reads, yielding one entry per CDR3 protein. The sample records more than 700,000 distinct CDR3 sequences, about 20% being singletons. Source: PBMCs from blood, taken 5 to 6 days after vaccination. All receptors come from a man aged 50 or older who received an inactivated influenza vaccine.

The V call is TRBV10-3, the J call TRBJ2-7, with TRBD1 identical over 8 bases. With V trimmed by 10 bases and J by 0 bases, 5 bases remained unmatched. Germline V gene sequence: CDR1 ENHRY, CDR2 SYGVKD. The CDR3 totals 13 residues. CDR3 region: CATGQADSYEQYF. CDR3 nucleotides: TGTGCCACGGGACAGGCGGACTCCTACGAGCAGTACTTC.

This chain uses TRBV19 with TRBJ2-3; D is unresolved. Germline V lookup: CDR1 LNHDA, CDR2 SQIVND (reference sequence). The CDR3 spans 16 residues. V was shortened by 1 base and J by 2 bases, with 13 bases between the two germline ends. In DNA form, the CDR3 reads TGTGCCAGTAGTATAGGGATAATCGCCCACACAGATACGCAGTATTTT. As protein: CASSIGIIAHTDTQYF.

This clonotype was seen a few times. J is TRBJ2-7 and V is TRBV20-1; 15 nucleotides match TRBD2. V shed 1 base, J shed 6 bases, and the junction held 1 base outside the gene matches. The CDR3 totals 14 residues. Germline V CDR1 and CDR2: DFQATT, SNEGSKA (reference sequence). CDR3 region: CSARGTSGRGEQYF. DNA of the CDR3: TGCAGTGCTAGAGGGACTAGCGGGAGGGGCGAGCAGTACTTC.

The chain carries TRBV4-2 and TRBJ1-5, with D unclear. Germline CDR1 LGHNA, CDR2 YNFKEQ. This CDR3 region has 13 residues. V was trimmed by 0 bases and J by 8 bases, leaving 8 bases between them. As DNA, the CDR3 is TGTGCCAGCAGCCAAGACCTAACGAAGCCCCAGCATTTT. Translation gives CASSQDLTKPQHF.

About this clonotype: It may be a read error: a sequence one base away is much more abundant. The chain has TRBV27 and TRBJ2-2; D unresolved. This CDR3 is 11 amino acids long. CDR1 MNHEY and CDR2 SMNVEV come from the germline V gene (reference sequence). The CDR3 DNA sequence: TGTCCCAGCAGTTATGCCGGGGAGCTGTTTTTT. As protein: CPSSYAGELFF.

This clonotype was seen many times. V gene TRBV7-2 combines with J gene TRBJ2-5; 7 nucleotides match TRBD1. The germline gives CDR1 SGHTA, CDR2 FQGNSA. The ends lost 3 bases at V and 4 bases at J; junction bases unmatched: 2. The CDR3 is 13 amino acids. The CDR3 loop reads CASSFYRGETQYF. In DNA form, the CDR3 reads TGTGCCAGCAGCTTTTACAGGGGAGAGACCCAGTACTTC.

This clonotype was detected ten times or more. The rearrangement uses TRBV15 and TRBJ2-7, with a tentative D call TRBD2 (6 bases). This CDR3 is built from 14 residues. Germline V gives CDR1 LNHNV, CDR2 YYDKDF (reference sequence). The V and J ends lost 7 bases and 9 bases respectively, with 22 bases between them. CDR3 nucleotides: TGTGCCACCAAAGTGTTAGCGGAAGGGGCCATGCAGTACTTC. It is translated as CATKVLAEGAMQYF.

This clonotype came up many times. The chain carries TRBV7-9 and TRBJ1-1; the D gene is possibly TRBD1 (6 bases). Trimming left V 6 bases short and J 10 bases short, with 27 bases between. Looked up from germline, CDR1 is SEHNR and CDR2 is FQNEAQ (reference sequence). CDR3 size: 16 residues. As DNA, the CDR3 is TGTGCCAGCAGTCCCCCGGGGAGAGGGGGGGCTTTCGGAGCTTTCTTT. Translation: CASSPPGRGGAFGAFF.

The gene calls are TRBV18 and TRBJ2-7, with TRBD2 identical over 7 bases. V shed 1 base, J shed 4 bases, and the junction held 7 bases outside the gene matches. The CDR3 consists of 15 residues. Germline V gene lookup returns CDR1 KGHSH and CDR2 LQKENI. CDR3 coding DNA: TGTGCCAGCTCACCACTTCACGCGGGGGAGTACGAGCAGTACTTC. Its translation is CASSPLHAGEYEQYF.

This clonotype was seen a few times. The chain joins TRBV4-3 to TRBJ1-2; D is possibly TRBD1 (6 bases). Trimming cost V 0 bases and J 5 bases, with 13 bases left between them. The germline CDR1 and CDR2 sequences are LGHNA and YSLEER. CDR3 size: 15 residues. CDR3 DNA sequence: TGCGCCAGCAGCCAAGACATACAGGGTCGGTATGGCTACACCTTC. Translation gives CASSQDIQGRYGYTF.

V and J are TRBV5-6 and TRBJ2-3; 7 positions match TRBD2. The germline gives CDR1 SGHDT, CDR2 YYEEEE. Germline trimming cut 4 bases from V and 4 bases from J; bases unmatched to any gene: 9. CDR3 size: 15 residues. The DNA of the CDR3 is TGTGCCAGCAGCAAAGCGGGAAGGCGCGCAGATACGCAGTATTTT. Its protein is CASSKAGRRADTQYF.

The rearrangement uses TRBV20-1 and TRBJ2-5, with 11 bases aligning to TRBD1. Germline CDR1 reads DFQATT; CDR2 reads SNEGSKA (reference sequence). J was trimmed by 4 bases and V by 0 bases; bases with no gene match: 4. CDR3 length: 15 residues. The CDR3 DNA sequence: TGCAGTGCTAGAGACGGGACAGGGGGTCCAGAGACCCAGTACTTC. Its translation: CSARDGTGGPETQYF.

The chain combines TRBV24-1 with TRBJ2-1; 10 nucleotides line up with TRBD2. The V segment lost 1 base and the J segment 0 bases; nucleotides outside the gene matches: 11. The CDR3 length is 20 residues. The V gene's germline CDR1 is KGHDR and CDR2 SFDVKD. Here the CDR3 reads CATSDFPASGSESSYNEQFF. The CDR3 coding sequence is TGTGCCACCAGTGATTTCCCGGCTAGCGGGAGTGAGAGCTCCTACAATGAGCAGTTCTTC.

This clonotype has just one count. The rearrangement links TRBV15 to TRBJ2-3; TRBD1 agrees at 8 bases. V lost 2 bases, J lost 0 bases, and 1 base stayed unmatched. This CDR3 comprises 15 residues. CDR1 LNHNV and CDR2 YYDKDF come from the germline V gene (reference sequence). The CDR3 here is CATSRRTGSTDTQYF. CDR3 nucleotide sequence: TGTGCCACCAGCAGAAGGACAGGGAGCACAGATACGCAGTATTTT.

The chain combines TRBV12-5 with TRBJ2-5; no firm D call. Per germline, CDR1 LGHNT and CDR2 FRNRAP. Deletions cut 5 bases from V and 5 bases from J, with 15 bases between. The CDR3 is 14 residues long. The CDR3 is CASGLHSSIETQYF. The CDR3 DNA reads as TGTGCTAGTGGTCTCCACTCGTCCATTGAGACCCAGTACTTC.

This clonotype was found a few times. The chain has TRBV20-1 and TRBJ2-1; no reliable D call. Germline-derived CDR1 and CDR2 are DFQATT and SNEGSKA (reference sequence). This CDR3 contains 13 residues. Trimming pared 3 bases from V and 4 bases from J, leaving 10 bases between. This CDR3 is CSARPQDYNEQFF. In DNA form, the CDR3 reads TGCAGTGCTAGGCCCCAGGATTACAATGAGCAGTTCTTC.

This sequence joins TRBV7-8 and TRBJ2-7; D gene unclear. The CDR3 is made up of 16 amino acids. Looked up from germline, CDR1 is SGHVS and CDR2 is FQNEAQ. The V gene lost 2 bases and the J gene lost 3 bases, with 17 bases spanning the gap. The CDR3: CASSLTVQLRYYEQYF. The CDR3 DNA follows: TGTGCCAGCAGCTTAACGGTACAGTTGCGATACTACGAGCAGTACTTC.